The 19 T cell receptor beta chains listed next were all sequenced from one sample in a study of T cells in Graves' hyperthyroidism and ophthalmopathy. Amplified regions were TCR beta CDR3 sequences from RNA transcripts. HTBI primers were the set used in a first-round RT-PCR of the TCR CDR3. TCRdb used MiXCR to reprocess the multiplex PCR reads, holding one entry per CDR3 protein. The repertoire consists of hundreds of thousands of distinct CDR3 sequences, with about a fifth occurring once and the leading ten covering 30% to 40%. The material sequenced was blood. The receptors come from a man aged 25 to 45 with Graves' ophthalmopathy.

The chain couples TRBV30 to TRBJ2-1; no clear D. V lost 5 bases and J lost 6, with 8 bases in between. Germline V CDR1 and CDR2: GTSNPN, SVGIG (reference sequence). The CDR3 loop spans 11 amino acids. DNA of the CDR3: TGTGCCTGGGATACTTCCAATGAGCAGTTCTTC. It codes for CAWDTSNEQFF. The variable domain in full, with the rest retrieved from reference TRBV30 and TRBJ2-1, is SQTIHQWPATLVQPVGSPLSLECTVEGTSNPNLYWYRQAAGRGLQLLFYSVGIGQISSEVPQNLSASRPQDRQFILSSKKLLLSDSGFYLCAWDTSNEQFFGPGTRLTVL.

This clonotype appeared many times. The CDR3 DNA is TGTGCCAGCAGCTTAGCGGGACAGGGTACAGATACGCAGTATTTT. The encoded protein is CASSLAGQGTDTQYF. The V and J genes are TRBV7-2 and TRBJ2-3; the match to TRBD1 covers 9 bases. From germline, CDR1 is SGHTA and CDR2 FQGNSA. Unmatched junction bases numbered 1, after V lost 0 bases and J lost 3 bases. The CDR3 extends over 15 amino acids.

The rearrangement uses TRBV15 and TRBJ2-7; D may be TRBD1 or TRBD2 (6 bases each). In germline, CDR1 is LNHNV, CDR2 YYDKDF (reference sequence). The germline V and J ends were trimmed by 0 bases and 0 bases, with 12 bases remaining between them. The CDR3 length is 16 residues. The CDR3: CATSRDRGPGSYEQYF. DNA for the CDR3: TGTGCCACCAGCAGAGATCGGGGGCCGGGCTCCTACGAGCAGTACTTC.

The sample holds a few counts of this clonotype. The gene calls are TRBV3-1 and TRBJ1-1; possibly TRBD1 for D (6 bases). This CDR3 has 16 amino acids. With 0 bases removed from V and 2 bases from J, the gap between germline ends came to 13 bases. Germline values: CDR1 LGHDT, CDR2 YNNKEL (reference sequence). The CDR3 DNA follows: TGTGCCAGCAGCCAAGATTTTGGGGGCCCAAACACTGAAGCTTTCTTT. Its translation: CASSQDFGGPNTEAFF.

This clonotype was seen at least ten times. This chain uses TRBV11-2 with TRBJ1-6; D not resolved. Between the trimmed V and J ends, which lost 0 bases and 7 bases, there was a span of 7 bases. The CDR3 is 14 residues long. Germline-derived CDR1 and CDR2 are SGHAT and FQNNGV. The CDR3 nucleotides read TGTGCCAGCAGCTTAGAACCAGAGAATTCACCCCTCCACTTT. This codes for CASSLEPENSPLHF.

This clonotype was seen a few times. V gene TRBV29-1 combines with J gene TRBJ2-3; D tentatively fits TRBD1 or TRBD2 (5 bases each). Germline-derived CDR1 and CDR2 are SQVTM and ANQGSEA. The CDR3 contains 13 residues. Trimming shortened V by 7 bases and J by 5 bases, and 16 bases separated the two germline ends. The CDR3: CSAYPTGLDTQYF. The CDR3 nucleotides read TGCAGCGCCTACCCGACGGGGCTAGATACGCAGTATTTT.

This clonotype was recorded a few times. V is TRBV11-2 and J is TRBJ2-2; 7 bases fit TRBD2. The CDR3 loop spans 16 amino acids. CDR1 and CDR2 (germline): SGHAT, FQNNGV. Unmatched junction bases numbered 8, after V lost 6 bases and J lost 1 base. CDR3 region: CASRLLGGGNTGELFF. The CDR3 coding sequence is TGTGCCAGCAGACTGCTGGGGGGGGGGAACACCGGGGAGCTGTTTTTT.

This clonotype was counted ten times or more. The rearrangement uses TRBV28 and TRBJ2-7; TRBD1 aligns across 10 bases. The CDR3 runs to 17 residues. V was clipped by 3 bases and J by 5 bases; unmatched bases: 13. Germline CDR1 and CDR2: MDHEN and SYDVKM. CDR3 region: CASSFSRSGTGVHEQYF. The CDR3 DNA reads as TGTGCCAGCAGTTTTAGCCGGTCCGGGACAGGGGTCCACGAGCAGTACTTC. Full variable domain (missing parts from reference TRBV28 and TRBJ2-7): DVKVTQSSRYLVKRTGEKVFLECVQDMDHENMFWYRQDPGLGLRLIYFSYDVKMKEKGDIPEGYSVSREKKERFSLILESASTNQTSMYLCASSFSRSGTGVHEQYFGPGTRLTVT.

This clonotype has a handful of counts. The chain recombines TRBV10-3 with TRBJ2-2; 10 bases align to TRBD1. The trim removed 7 bases at V and 7 bases at J, leaving 6 bases unmatched. Germline CDR1 and CDR2: ENHRY and SYGVKD. This CDR3 is 14 amino acids long. The CDR3 DNA follows: TGTGCCATCAATGACAGGGGGCAGGGCGGGGAGCTGTTTTTT. It translates to CAINDRGQGGELFF.

There are many counts of this clonotype. This CDR3 reads CASRAGTEAFF. Written as DNA, the CDR3 is TGCGCCAGCAGAGCAGGGACTGAAGCTTTCTTT. The chain couples TRBV5-1 to TRBJ1-1; D possibly corresponds to TRBD1 (5 bases). Between the trimmed V and J ends, which lost 5 bases and 5 bases, there was a span of 7 bases. Looked up from germline, CDR1 is SGHRS and CDR2 is YFSETQ. CDR3 length equals 11 residues.

This clonotype was observed a handful of times. The genes are TRBV28 and TRBJ2-5; tentatively, D is TRBD2 (5 bases). The CDR3 has 13 residues. Germline lookup yields CDR1 MDHEN and CDR2 SYDVKM. Trimming removed 6 bases from V and 1 base from J, with 9 bases in between. The CDR3 sequence is CASRGSAQETQYF. The CDR3 coding sequence is TGTGCCAGCAGGGGGAGCGCCCAAGAGACCCAGTACTTC.

CDR3 amino acids: CASRISGVVNTGELFF. The DNA for the CDR3 is TGTGCCAGCAGGATAAGCGGGGTGGTGAACACCGGGGAGCTGTTTTTT. The chain joins TRBV12-3 or TRBV12-4 to TRBJ2-2, with TRBD2 identical over 7 bases. The CDR3 contains 16 residues. The V gene end was trimmed by 6 bases and the J gene end by 1 base; junction bases not matched to a gene: 8.

Ten or more counts support this clonotype. The chain couples TRBV7-2 to TRBJ2-7; TRBD1 aligns across 9 bases. In germline, CDR1 is SGHTA, CDR2 FQGNSA. CDR3 length: 15 residues. V lost 1 base to trimming and J lost 1 base; unmatched junction nucleotides: 2. CDR3 DNA sequence: TGTGCCAGCAGCTTAGGGGACAGGGCTTCCTACGAGCAGTACTTC. Amino acids: CASSLGDRASYEQYF.

This sequence joins TRBV4-1 and TRBJ2-5; D perhaps matches TRBD2 (5 bases). Germline lookup yields CDR1 MGHRA and CDR2 YSYEKL. CDR3 length: 16 residues. V lost 1 base and J lost 7, with 19 bases in between. CDR3 protein: CASSQVVGLVRVTQYF. The CDR3 DNA is TGCGCCAGCAGCCAAGTCGTCGGACTCGTAAGGGTGACCCAGTACTTC.

This clonotype was observed a few times. V gene TRBV7-9 combines with J gene TRBJ2-7; 7 nucleotides agree with TRBD2. The germline CDR1 and CDR2 sequences are SEHNR and FQNEAQ (reference sequence). With 6 bases clipped from V and 3 bases from J, the junction kept 17 bases outside the gene matches. This CDR3 is built from 17 residues. CDR3 in DNA: TGTGCCAGCAGACCGCGGGGGTCCTCTGGACAATACTACGAGCAGTACTTC. It specifies CASRPRGSSGQYYEQYF. Complete variable domain (other parts from reference TRBV7-9 and TRBJ2-7): DTGVSQNPRHKITKRGQNVTFRCDPISEHNRLYWYRQTLGQGPEFLTYFQNEAQLEKSRLLSDRFSAERPKGSFSTLEIQRTEQGDSAMYLCASRPRGSSGQYYEQYFGPGTRLTVT.

The chain joins TRBV11-2 to TRBJ2-1; D may match TRBD1 or TRBD2 (5 bases each). The CDR3 length is 16 residues. Germline V gives CDR1 SGHAT, CDR2 FQNNGV. The V gene lost 4 bases and the J gene lost 2 bases, with 15 bases spanning the gap. CDR3 sequence (DNA): TGTGCCAGCAGCTCAGGGACGGGATGGGCCTACAATGAGCAGTTCTTC. Translated, it gives CASSSGTGWAYNEQFF.

CDR3 coding DNA: TGTGCCAGCAGTTTAAGGGTTGGGCAGGTTTACTACAATGAGCAGTTCTTC. Amino acid sequence: CASSLRVGQVYYNEQFF. The rearrangement joins TRBV12-3 or TRBV12-4 to TRBJ2-1, with D unresolved. Trimming removed 2 bases at V and 3 bases at J, with 17 bases between. This CDR3 comprises 17 residues.

The V gene is TRBV12-3 or TRBV12-4, the J gene TRBJ1-5; no definite D call. With 6 bases removed from V and 7 bases from J, the gap between germline ends came to 16 bases. CDR3 length equals 14 residues. The CDR3 loop reads CASSPDPAPQPQHF. As DNA, the CDR3 is TGTGCCAGCAGCCCGGATCCGGCCCCACAGCCCCAGCATTTT.

This clonotype was counted between two and nine times. This chain connects TRBV28 to TRBJ1-5; 9 bases are a match to TRBD1. The CDR3 contains 15 residues. Germline V gene sequence: CDR1 MDHEN, CDR2 SYDVKM. V gave up 4 bases and J gave up 6 bases; unmatched junction bases: 7. Here the CDR3 DNA reads TGTGCCAGCAGTTACCCCGGGACAGGGAGTCAGCCCCAGCATTTT. This encodes CASSYPGTGSQPQHF. Full variable domain (missing parts from reference TRBV28 and TRBJ1-5): DVKVTQSSRYLVKRTGEKVFLECVQDMDHENMFWYRQDPGLGLRLIYFSYDVKMKEKGDIPEGYSVSREKKERFSLILESASTNQTSMYLCASSYPGTGSQPQHFGDGTRLSIL.